Listed here are 11 T cell receptor beta chains from one sample, sequenced in a study of beta chain features in type 1 diabetes. These receptors have no known antigen. The sequenced template was cDNA made from the entire isolated RNA. Assay: immunoSEQ multiplex PCR; the TCRdb copy retains only in-frame clones and omits some. The data show some 110,000 clones, with about 15% seen just once and around 2.5% held by the top ten. Overall study findings and caveats: Shorter TCRB CDR3s, moderately but significantly so, marked every one of the four CD4+ subsets in Type 1 diabetes patients.

Sequencing was performed on central memory CD4+ T cells from blood. All receptors come from a man younger than 40 with type 1 diabetes.

This clone was counted at least ten times. The chain combines TRBV5-4 with TRBJ1-2; perhaps TRBD1 as D (6 bases). Trimming stripped 2 bases from V and 6 bases from J, with 11 bases between. Germline CDR1 is SGHNT and CDR2 is YYREEE (reference sequence). CDR3 length: 13 residues. The CDR3 region is CASSFQGLDGYTF. In DNA, the CDR3 is TGTGCCAGCAGCTTCCAGGGGCTGGATGGCTACACCTTC.

This clone was counted between two and nine times. The chain is built from TRBV7-2 and TRBJ2-6; the D is unclear. With 5 bases removed from V and 1 base from J, the gap between germline ends came to 12 bases. There are 16 residues in the CDR3. The germline V gene has CDR1 SGHTA and CDR2 FQGNSA. The DNA of the CDR3 is TGTGCCAGCAGCGAAGCCCCCGGTTCTGGGGCCAACGTCCTGACTTTC. Translation: CASSEAPGSGANVLTF.

The sample holds a few counts of this clone. This rearrangement joins TRBV11-3 to TRBJ1-1; D gene unclear. CDR3 length: 13 residues. Deletions cut 4 bases from V and 5 bases from J, with 11 bases between. Looked up from germline, CDR1 is SGHNT and CDR2 is YENEEA. CDR3 in DNA: TGTGCCAGCAGCTCCCCTCGAAGAACTGAAGCTTTCTTT. Translated: CASSSPRRTEAFF.

The table lists this clone with a few counts. The CDR3, as DNA: TGTGCCAGCAGCCGGGGCCCTAATGAAAAACTGTTTTTT. Its translation: CASSRGPNEKLFF. The chain links TRBV14 to TRBJ1-4, with D perhaps TRBD1 (5 bases). Germline V gene lookup returns CDR1 SGHDN and CDR2 FVKESK. The V and J ends lost 4 bases and 3 bases respectively, with 6 bases between them. CDR3 length: 13 residues.

V usage is TRBV7-2 and J usage is TRBJ1-4; D gene uncertain. The germline V gene encodes CDR1 SGHTA and CDR2 FQGNSA. The germline V and J ends were trimmed by 5 bases and 0 bases, with 10 bases remaining between them. The CDR3 covers 15 residues. The DNA for the CDR3 is TGTGCCAGCAGCCCCACTGCCCCAACTAATGAAAAACTGTTTTTT. Amino acid sequence: CASSPTAPTNEKLFF.

This chain joins TRBV9 and TRBJ1-1, with D possibly matching TRBD1 (6 bases). This CDR3 contains 13 residues. The germline gives CDR1 SGDLS, CDR2 YYNGEE. Trimming stripped 4 bases from V and 8 bases from J, with 15 bases between. The CDR3 is CASSKAGTREAFF. The CDR3 DNA reads TGTGCCAGCAGCAAAGCGGGGACACGGGAAGCTTTCTTT.

This clone has more than one count but fewer than ten. The rearrangement links TRBV6-5 to TRBJ2-7, with D tentatively TRBD2 (6 bases). The V end was cut by 0 bases, the J end by 6 bases, with 18 bases between. Germline V gene data show CDR1 as MNHEY and CDR2 as SVGAGI. The CDR3 is 16 amino acids. The CDR3 reads CASSYSAGLDVGEQYF. The CDR3 DNA sequence: TGTGCCAGCAGTTACTCAGCGGGTCTGGACGTGGGCGAGCAGTACTTC.

This clone has ten or more counts. This rearrangement joins TRBV7-2 to TRBJ2-7; no clear D. Germline V gene sequence: CDR1 SGHTA, CDR2 FQGNSA. There are 14 residues in the CDR3. V lost 5 bases, J lost 0 bases, and 11 bases lay in between. In nucleotides, the CDR3 is TGTGCCAGCAGCCCACCCCTCCGCTCCTACGAGCAGTACTTC. Translation gives CASSPPLRSYEQYF.

This clone has more than one count but fewer than ten. V usage is TRBV5-6 and J usage is TRBJ2-5; D possibly corresponds to TRBD2 (5 bases). The CDR3 loop spans 13 amino acids. Trimming took 2 bases from V and 2 from J, leaving 7 bases between them. CDR1 and CDR2 from the germline V gene are SGHDT and YYEEEE. CDR3 DNA sequence: TGTGCCAGCAGCTTCGGACTTCAAGAGACCCAGTACTTC. Amino acids: CASSFGLQETQYF.

This clone was picked up a small number of times. Other DNA sequences of this sample code for an identical CDR3. CDR3 sequence (DNA): TGTGCCTGGAGTGTTGGGACTACCAATGAGCAGTTCTTC. This sequence encodes CAWSVGTTNEQFF. The J gene is TRBJ2-1, the V gene TRBV30, with 7 nucleotides matching TRBD2. With V trimmed by 0 bases and J by 6 bases, 2 bases remained unmatched. The CDR3 covers 13 residues. Germline V gives CDR1 GTSNPN, CDR2 SVGIG (reference sequence). Together with reference TRBV30 and TRBJ2-1, the CDR3 gives the full variable domain: SQTIHQWPATLVQPVGSPLSLECTVEGTSNPNLYWYRQAAGRGLQLLFYSVGIGQISSEVPQNLSASRPQDRQFILSSKKLLLSDSGFYLCAWSVGTTNEQFFGPGTRLTVL.

A few counts support this clone. DNA of the CDR3: TGTGCCAGCAGCTTCGGGTCTCAAGGCTACGAGCAGTACTTC. As protein: CASSFGSQGYEQYF. The chain has TRBV5-4 and TRBJ2-7; D is ambiguous. The CDR3 sequence is 14 residues long. Trimming cost V 2 bases and J 3 bases, with 12 bases left between them. Germline lookup yields CDR1 SGHNT and CDR2 YYREEE (reference sequence). Full variable domain (outside the CDR3, taken from reference TRBV5-4 and TRBJ2-7): ETGVTQSPTHLIKTRGQQVTLRCSSQSGHNTVSWYQQALGQGPQFIFQYYREEENGRGNFPPRFSGLQFPNYSSELNVNALELDDSALYLCASSFGSQGYEQYFGPGTRLTVT.